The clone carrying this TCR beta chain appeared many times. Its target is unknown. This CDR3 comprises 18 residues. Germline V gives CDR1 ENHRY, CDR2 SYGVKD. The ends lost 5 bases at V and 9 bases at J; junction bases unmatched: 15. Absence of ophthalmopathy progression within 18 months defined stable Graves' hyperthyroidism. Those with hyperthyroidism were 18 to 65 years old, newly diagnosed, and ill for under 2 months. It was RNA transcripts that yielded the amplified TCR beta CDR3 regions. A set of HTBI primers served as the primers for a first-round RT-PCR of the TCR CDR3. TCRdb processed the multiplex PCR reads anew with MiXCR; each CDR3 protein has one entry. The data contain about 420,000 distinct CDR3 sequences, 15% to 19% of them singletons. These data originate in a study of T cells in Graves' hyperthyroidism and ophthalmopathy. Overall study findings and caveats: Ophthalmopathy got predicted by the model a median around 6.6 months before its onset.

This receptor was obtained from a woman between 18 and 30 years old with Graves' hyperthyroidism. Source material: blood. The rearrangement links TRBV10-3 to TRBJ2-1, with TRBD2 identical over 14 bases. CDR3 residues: CAISSRGWGTSGGSEQFF. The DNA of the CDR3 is TGTGCCATCAGTTCCAGGGGTTGGGGGACTAGCGGGGGTAGTGAGCAGTTCTTC.